This paragraph reports one T cell receptor beta chain. Its antigen is unknown. Template switching supplied a universal primer site; unique molecular identifiers were carried on the cDNA. TCRdb used MiXCR to reprocess the 5' RACE reads, holding one entry per CDR3 protein. Seen here are about 200,000 distinct CDR3 sequences, 6% to 9% observed once, and the top ten hold less than 2.5%. The data were taken from a study of identical twins. Whole-study findings and limits: Within cord blood, abundant beta clonotypes carried fewer insertions, but memory repertoires showed no such trend. The study found excess low generation probability among twin-shared out-of-frame alpha sequences.

Per the germline V gene, CDR1 is SGHDT and CDR2 is YYEEEE. V lost 5 bases and J lost 8; bases outside the gene matches: 9. CDR3 length equals 15 residues. This sample was shared with a second study, whose subject was yellow fever vaccine responses in identical twins.

Sequencing input: memory (CD45RO+) T cells sorted from blood. The receptor was isolated from a woman under 30 in good health. This rearrangement joins TRBV5-6 to TRBJ2-1; 11 nucleotides line up with TRBD2. The CDR3 loop is CASSLAGGPIDEQFF. The CDR3 DNA reads TGTGCCAGCAGTTTAGCGGGAGGGCCTATAGATGAGCAGTTCTTC.